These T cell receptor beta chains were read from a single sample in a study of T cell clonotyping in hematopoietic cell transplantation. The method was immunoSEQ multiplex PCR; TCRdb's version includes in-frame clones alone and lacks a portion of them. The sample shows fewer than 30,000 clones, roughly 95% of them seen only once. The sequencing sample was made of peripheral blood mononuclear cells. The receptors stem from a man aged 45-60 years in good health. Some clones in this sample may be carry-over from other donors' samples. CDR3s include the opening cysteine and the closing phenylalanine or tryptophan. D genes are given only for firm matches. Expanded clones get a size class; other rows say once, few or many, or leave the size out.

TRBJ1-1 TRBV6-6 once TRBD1 CASSTGENTEAFF TGTGCCAGCAGTACAGGGGAGAACACTGAAGCTTTCTTT
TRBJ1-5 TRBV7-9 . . CASSLTAGGQPQHF TGTGCCAGCAGCTTAACGGCTGGGGGTCAGCCCCAGCATTTT
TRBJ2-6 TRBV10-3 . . CAISANREAGANVLTF TGTGCCATCAGTGCGAACAGGGAAGCTGGGGCCAACGTCCTGACTTTC
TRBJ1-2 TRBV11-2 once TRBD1 CASSLGRDRVYGYTF TGTGCCAGCAGCTTAGGCCGGGACAGGGTCTATGGCTACACCTTC
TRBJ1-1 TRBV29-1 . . CSVERVGTAGEAFF TGCAGCGTTGAACGCGTGGGGACCGCAGGTGAAGCTTTCTTT
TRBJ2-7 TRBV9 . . CASSVGGIYEQYF TGTGCCAGCAGCGTAGGGGGGATTTACGAGCAGTACTTC
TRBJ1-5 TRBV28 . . CAIYSRGVNQPQHF TGTGCCATCTATTCTCGGGGGGTCAATCAGCCCCAGCATTTT
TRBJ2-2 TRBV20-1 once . CSARAGELFF TGCAGTGCTAGGGCCGGGGAGCTGTTTTTT
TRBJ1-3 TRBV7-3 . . CASSPAPSAGNTIYF TGTGCCAGCAGCCCCGCGCCGAGCGCTGGAAACACCATATATTTT
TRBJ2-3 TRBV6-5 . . CASRLTSTDTQYF TGTGCCAGTCGGCTAACTAGCACAGATACGCAGTATTTT
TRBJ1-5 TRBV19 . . CASSNFFGTGQPQHF TGTGCCAGTAGTAATTTTTTTGGCACGGGGCAGCCCCAGCATTTT
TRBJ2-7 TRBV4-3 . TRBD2 CASSHEPLGGASGYEQYF TGCGCCAGCAGCCACGAGCCACTCGGCGGGGCTAGCGGCTACGAGCAGTACTTC
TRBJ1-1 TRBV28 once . CASRPRDKAPPEAFF TGTGCCAGCAGACCCCGGGACAAGGCCCCCCCTGAAGCTTTCTTT
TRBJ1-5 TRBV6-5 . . CASSYSRQRKEPQHF TGTGCCAGCAGTTACTCGAGACAGCGGAAGGAGCCCCAGCATTTT
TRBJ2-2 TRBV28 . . CASSIPYTGELFF TGTGCCAGCAGCATTCCCTACACCGGGGAGCTGTTTTTT
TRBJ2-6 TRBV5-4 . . CASSRGGGANVLTF TGTGCCAGCAGCAGGGGGGGTGGGGCCAACGTCCTGACTTTC
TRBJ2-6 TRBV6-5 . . CASSYTGANVLTF TGTGCCAGCAGTTATACTGGGGCCAACGTCCTGACTTTC
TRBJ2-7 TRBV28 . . CASSGPGGRNEQYF TGTGCCAGCAGTGGCCCTGGGGGAAGGAACGAGCAGTACTTC
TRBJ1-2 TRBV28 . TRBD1 CASSTQGGARYGYTF TGTGCCAGCAGTACACAGGGGGGCGCGAGGTATGGCTACACCTTC
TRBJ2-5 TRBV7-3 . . CASSLMGGQETQYF TGTGCCAGCAGCTTAATGGGAGGTCAAGAGACCCAGTACTTC
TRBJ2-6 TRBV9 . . CASSAVSGANVLTF TGTGCCAGCAGTGCAGTATCTGGGGCCAACGTCCTGACTTTC
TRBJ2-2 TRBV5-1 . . CASTVTGANTGELFF TGCGCCAGCACCGTGACAGGAGCGAACACCGGGGAGCTGTTTTTT
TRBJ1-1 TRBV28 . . CASSSPSSTMNTEAFF TGTGCCAGCAGTTCCCCGTCATCCACCATGAACACTGAAGCTTTCTTT
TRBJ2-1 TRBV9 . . CASSLQGDSYNEQFF TGTGCCAGCAGCTTACAGGGTGACTCCTACAATGAGCAGTTCTTC
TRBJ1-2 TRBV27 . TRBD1 CASSQDRGKVYGYTF TGTGCCAGCAGTCAGGACAGGGGGAAGGTCTATGGCTACACCTTC
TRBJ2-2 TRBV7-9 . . CANKTGNTGELFF TGTGCCAACAAGACAGGGAACACCGGGGAGCTGTTTTTT
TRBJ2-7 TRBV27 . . CASSSNSYEQYF TGTGCCAGCAGTTCCAACTCCTACGAGCAGTACTTC
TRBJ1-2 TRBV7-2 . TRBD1 CASSFDRGNRGYTF TGTGCCAGCAGCTTTGACAGGGGGAACAGAGGCTACACCTTC
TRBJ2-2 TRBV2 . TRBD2 CASRGGLAGAPGELFF TGTGCCAGCAGGGGGGGACTAGCGGGGGCCCCGGGGGAGCTGTTTTTT
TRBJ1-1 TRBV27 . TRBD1 CASTYRGGGTEAFF TGTGCCAGCACCTACAGGGGAGGGGGCACTGAAGCTTTCTTT
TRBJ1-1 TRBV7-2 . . CASSPRMNTEAFF TGTGCCAGCAGCCCCAGGATGAACACTGAAGCTTTCTTT
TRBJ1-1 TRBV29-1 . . CSVAVVGGGTEAFF TGCAGCGTTGCCGTGGTGGGGGGAGGTACTGAAGCTTTCTTT
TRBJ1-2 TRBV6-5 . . CASSYSNGPFGYTF TGTGCCAGCAGTTACTCGAACGGGCCATTTGGCTACACCTTC
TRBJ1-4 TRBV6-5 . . CASSRGTEEKLFF TGTGCCAGCAGTCGGGGGACGGAGGAAAAACTGTTTTTT
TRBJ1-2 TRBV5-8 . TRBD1 CASMILGRGQFGYTF TGTGCCAGCATGATTCTCGGCAGGGGGCAATTCGGCTACACCTTC
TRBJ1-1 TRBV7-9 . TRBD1 CASSYTGDRNTEAFF TGTGCCAGCAGTTACACAGGGGATAGGAACACTGAAGCTTTCTTT
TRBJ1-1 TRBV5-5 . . CASSLAQDKAFF TGTGCCAGCAGCTTGGCCCAGGATAAAGCTTTCTTT
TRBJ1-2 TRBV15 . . CATSILRQAAYGYTF TGTGCCACCAGTATACTACGGCAGGCCGCCTATGGCTACACCTTC
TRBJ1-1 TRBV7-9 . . CASSLVRQNTEAFF TGTGCCAGCAGCTTAGTTCGGCAGAACACTGAAGCTTTCTTT
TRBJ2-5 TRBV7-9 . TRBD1 CASSLGTGPRTQYF TGTGCCAGCAGCTTAGGGACAGGACCAAGGACCCAGTACTTC
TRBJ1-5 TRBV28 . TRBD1 CASSQGGERNQPQHF TGTGCCAGCAGTCAGGGGGGGGAACGCAATCAGCCCCAGCATTTT
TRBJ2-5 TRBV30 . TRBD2 CAWSRNLAGKETQYF TGTGCCTGGAGTAGGAACCTAGCGGGCAAAGAGACCCAGTACTTC